These 8 T cell receptor beta chains were sequenced from one sample in a study of CD8+CD57+ T cells in acquired aplastic anemia. Using genomic DNA as the template, TCR beta VDJ and CDR3 profiling was carried out. TCRdb analysed the reads with MiXCR anew, one entry per CDR3 protein. The sample lists approximately 200,000 distinct CDR3 sequences, about 53% seen once, with 15% to 20% in the top ten. Sequenced sample: sorted CD4+, CD8+, or CD8+CD57+ T cells (not recorded which) from PBMCs. These receptors all come from a human donor in good health, serving as a control.

In the case of this clonotype: No conserved phenylalanine or tryptophan ends this CDR3, so it is likely a read error. It is unclear where the CDR3 begins or ends on the DNA, so no DNA is shown, and the CDR3 is as TCRdb lists it. The CDR3 spells CASSFTGGDYGYTFGS. This sequence joins TRBV7-2 and TRBJ2-5; the D segment call TRBD1 is taken from the table without a DNA check. Germline lookup yields CDR1 SGHTA and CDR2 FQGNSA. The CDR3 is 16 residues long, ends included.

This clonotype turned up a few times. The V gene is TRBV20-1, the J gene TRBJ1-6; 8 positions agree with TRBD1. J was trimmed by 6 bases and V by 2 bases; bases with no gene match: 9. Germline CDR1 and CDR2: DFQATT and SNEGSKA (reference sequence). This CDR3 is built from 16 residues. CDR3 protein: CSARSDRDLINSPLHF. The CDR3 DNA reads as TGCAGTGCTAGATCGGACAGGGACTTAATTAATTCACCCCTCCACTTT.

Written as DNA, the CDR3 is TGTGCCAGTAGTATAGATGAGACGCAAGAGACCCAGTACTTC. Encoded protein: CASSIDETQETQYF. The V and J genes are TRBV19 and TRBJ2-5; no reliable D call. The CDR3 covers 14 residues. Germline CDR1 is LNHDA and CDR2 is SQIVND (reference sequence). V was clipped by 0 bases and J by 2 bases, with 7 bases between them.

J is TRBJ2-5 and V is TRBV6-2 or TRBV6-3, with D perhaps TRBD1 or TRBD2 (5 bases each). The CDR3 totals 15 residues. Germline V gives CDR1 MNHEY, CDR2 SVGEGT. Trimming stripped 8 bases from V and 4 bases from J, with 20 bases between. The CDR3 coding sequence is TGTGCCAGCGTCCAGAGAGGGGCGTCGGGAGAGACCCAGTACTTC. This codes for CASVQRGASGETQYF.

The CDR3 region has the DNA TGCGCCAGCAGCCAAACCTGGGACAGGGGGCCCTCTGAAGCTTTCTTT. The encoded protein is CASSQTWDRGPSEAFF. The rearrangement joins TRBV4-3 to TRBJ1-1, with 12 bases lining up with TRBD1. This CDR3 contains 16 residues. Trimming cost V 2 bases and J 6 bases; bases outside gene matches: 7. The germline V gene encodes CDR1 LGHNA and CDR2 YSLEER.

This clonotype has ten or more counts. This chain uses TRBV5-4 with TRBJ1-1, with D hard to call. Germline values: CDR1 SGHNT, CDR2 YYREEE (reference sequence). The CDR3 sequence is 16 residues long. Trimming took off 4 bases at V and 0 bases at J, with 16 bases between the two ends. The CDR3 nucleotides are TGTGCCAGCAGCCTAATTCCTATGACATTGAACACTGAAGCTTTCTTT. It codes for CASSLIPMTLNTEAFF.

This clonotype was detected ten times or more. This chain uses TRBV18 with TRBJ1-6; TRBD1 aligns across 7 bases. Germline lookup yields CDR1 KGHSH and CDR2 LQKENI. The CDR3 contains 12 residues. Trimming cost V 6 bases and J 8 bases; bases outside gene matches: 1. CDR3 nucleotide sequence: TGTGCCAGCTCCGGACAGGATTCACCCCTCCACTTT. Amino acid sequence: CASSGQDSPLHF.

This clonotype was detected ten times or more. The V gene is TRBV4-1, the J gene TRBJ2-7, with D perhaps TRBD1 (6 bases). Germline CDR1 and CDR2: MGHRA and YSYEKL. The CDR3 contains 15 residues. The germline V and J ends were trimmed by 1 base and 2 bases, with 12 bases remaining between them. The DNA for the CDR3 is TGCGCCAGCAGCCAAGGGGCAGGGGATACCTACGAGCAGTACTTC. This codes for CASSQGAGDTYEQYF.